The 19 T cell receptor beta chains given below trace back to one sample, sequenced in a study of blood T cell repertoires in COVID-19. The method was immunoSEQ multiplex PCR; TCRdb's version includes in-frame clones alone and lacks a portion of them. This sample has some 130,000 clones; approximately 90% occur once, and the top ten carry around 10%. What was sequenced was peripheral blood. Receptor source: a man aged 50-60 years with acute or convalescent COVID-19.

This sequence joins TRBV5-6 and TRBJ2-3; 8 bases map to TRBD1. V lost 4 bases to trimming and J lost 8 bases; unmatched junction nucleotides: 18. Per germline, CDR1 SGHDT and CDR2 YYEEEE. This CDR3 has 17 amino acids. This chain's CDR3 is CASSLPGQGKGYGTQYF. CDR3 in DNA: TGTGCCAGCAGCCTCCCAGGACAGGGTAAAGGCTATGGTACGCAGTATTTT.

The chain's CDR3 is CASSQSQGAFSTEAFF. The CDR3 bases are TGTGCCAGCAGCCAATCACAGGGGGCGTTTAGCACTGAAGCTTTCTTT. This rearrangement joins TRBV4-2 to TRBJ1-1; 9 nucleotides agree with TRBD1. The CDR3 covers 16 residues. V lost 2 bases and J lost 4; bases outside the gene matches: 8. The germline CDR1 and CDR2 sequences are LGHNA and YNFKEQ.

This chain's CDR3 is CASSPTGNTEAFF. CDR3 bases: TGTGCCAGCAGTCCGACAGGAAACACTGAAGCTTTCTTT. This chain links TRBV12-3 or TRBV12-4 with TRBJ1-1, with a possible D match to TRBD1 (6 bases). Trimming stripped 5 bases from V and 2 bases from J, with 9 bases between. There are 13 residues in the CDR3.

This chain joins TRBV5-1 and TRBJ1-2; a weak D match, TRBD1 (5 bases). This CDR3 is built from 14 residues. Per the germline V gene, CDR1 is SGHRS and CDR2 is YFSETQ. The V gene lost 1 base and the J gene lost 5 bases, with 12 bases spanning the gap. CDR3 DNA sequence: TGCGCCAGCAGCTTGTCTCGGGGGGAGTATGGCTACACCTTC. This encodes CASSLSRGEYGYTF.

J is TRBJ1-2 and V is TRBV28; D not certain. V was clipped by 8 bases and J by 8 bases, with 12 bases between them. The CDR3 loop spans 11 amino acids. Per the germline V gene, CDR1 is MDHEN and CDR2 is SYDVKM. DNA of the CDR3: TGTGCCAGCGCGGATACTGGGGGCTACACCTTC. Protein product: CASADTGGYTF.

The chain joins TRBV6-1 to TRBJ2-7; 8 bases fit TRBD1. V trimming: 1 base; J trimming: 12 bases; junction bases outside the gene matches: 8. The CDR3 runs to 13 residues. Germline V gene data show CDR1 as MNHNS and CDR2 as SASEGT. DNA of the CDR3: TGTGCCAGCAGTGAAGAGGACAGGGTTTCCCGGTACTTC. This sequence encodes CASSEEDRVSRYF.

This clone turned up a few times. The J gene is TRBJ1-1, the V gene TRBV6-5; D ambiguous. CDR1 MNHEY and CDR2 SVGAGI come from the germline V gene. The CDR3 runs 12 residues. The V end lost 10 bases, the J end lost 5 bases, and 14 bases lay between the germline ends. In DNA form, the CDR3 reads TGTGCCACCCAATCCTTACAAACTGAAGCTTTCTTT. Translating gives CATQSLQTEAFF.

V gene TRBV7-2 combines with J gene TRBJ2-1; D gene uncertain. V was cut by 2 bases and J by 3 bases, with 11 bases left in between. There are 15 residues in the CDR3. Germline loops: CDR1 SGHTA, CDR2 FQGNSA. CDR3 residues: CASSLSDGLYNEQFF. The DNA for the CDR3 is TGTGCCAGCAGCTTAAGCGACGGCCTCTACAATGAGCAGTTCTTC.

The J gene is TRBJ1-6, the V gene TRBV5-8; unclear D gene. The CDR3 runs to 14 residues. The V and J ends lost 0 bases and 7 bases respectively, with 8 bases between them. Per germline, CDR1 SGHTS and CDR2 YDEGEE. CDR3 sequence reads: CASSLDPRNSPLHF. The CDR3 DNA is TGTGCCAGCAGCTTGGACCCACGGAATTCACCCCTCCACTTT.

This chain connects TRBV9 to TRBJ1-1, with TRBD1 matching 12 bases. CDR1 is SGDLS, CDR2 YYNGEE, per germline. CDR3 size: 17 residues. Trimming at V came to 0 bases and at J to 4 bases, leaving 7 bases not matched to a gene. The DNA of the CDR3 is TGTGCCAGCAGCGTAGCTTCGGGACAGGGGGCAGGCACTGAAGCTTTCTTT. Protein product: CASSVASGQGAGTEAFF. The complete variable domain, with remaining parts taken from reference TRBV9 and TRBJ1-1, reads DSGVTQTPKHLITATGQRVTLRCSPRSGDLSVYWYQQSLDQGLQFLIQYYNGEERAKGNILERFSAQQFPDLHSELNLSSLELGDSALYFCASSVASGQGAGTEAFFGQGTRLTVV.

V gene TRBV7-2 combines with J gene TRBJ1-2; D is perhaps TRBD1 (6 bases). V was shortened by 6 bases and J by 5 bases, with 19 bases between the two germline ends. CDR1 is SGHTA and CDR2 is FQGNSA in the germline V gene. The CDR3 contains 15 residues. Here the CDR3 reads CASSPRGAMRYGYTF. For the CDR3, the DNA is TGTGCCAGCAGTCCCCGGGGGGCGATGAGGTATGGCTACACCTTC.

V gene TRBV10-3 combines with J gene TRBJ2-7; TRBD1 matches at 7 bases. The germline CDR1 and CDR2 sequences are ENHRY and SYGVKD. There are 15 residues in the CDR3. Trimming cost V 0 bases and J 6 bases; bases outside gene matches: 8. CDR3 nucleotide sequence: TGTGCCATCAGTGAGTCCGCGGGTGGACAGGCCGAGCAGTACTTC. Translated: CAISESAGGQAEQYF.

This CDR3 is CASSLAGSYEQYF. The CDR3 DNA reads TGTGCCAGCAGCTTGGCGGGGAGCTACGAGCAGTACTTC. The chain has TRBV5-8 and TRBJ2-7, with TRBD2 as a possible D gene (5 bases). This CDR3 has 13 residues. CDR1 is SGHTS and CDR2 is YDEGEE in the germline V gene. V lost 0 bases and J lost 3, with 7 bases in between. The full variable domain, rest sourced from reference TRBV5-8 and TRBJ2-7, is EAGVTQSPTHLIKTRGQQATLRCSPISGHTSVYWYQQALGLGLQFLLWYDEGEERNRGNFPPRFSGRQFPNYSSELNVNALELEDSALYLCASSLAGSYEQYFGPGTRLTVT.

The chain has TRBV11-3 and TRBJ2-3, with TRBD2 identical over 8 bases. CDR1 is SGHNT, CDR2 YENEEA, per germline. This CDR3 is 15 amino acids long. V shed 5 bases and J 3 bases; nucleotides not matched to a gene: 7. CDR3 sequence: CASSIAGRGTDTQYF. The CDR3, as DNA: TGTGCCAGCAGCATCGCCGGGAGGGGGACAGATACGCAGTATTTT.

The genes are TRBV5-1 and TRBJ2-7; 10 positions agree with TRBD1. There are 16 residues in the CDR3. Germline V gene data show CDR1 as SGHRS and CDR2 as YFSETQ. The J segment lost 3 bases and the V segment lost 3 bases, leaving 9 bases of the junction unmatched. CDR3 bases: TGCGCCAGCAGCTGGTCGGACAGGGGGATAGGCTACGAGCAGTACTTC. Its translation: CASSWSDRGIGYEQYF.

The chain is built from TRBV19 and TRBJ1-6, with TRBD1 matching over 8 bases. Trimming took 5 bases from V and 14 from J; bases not matched to a gene: 8. This CDR3 comprises 13 residues. Looked up from germline, CDR1 is LNHDA and CDR2 is SQIVND (reference sequence). In DNA, the CDR3 is TGTGCCAGTAGTCGACAGGGGCAAAACACCCTCCACTTT. Its translation is CASSRQGQNTLHF.

The J gene is TRBJ1-2, the V gene TRBV7-2; TRBD1 matches at 8 bases. The junction had 5 bases not matched to a gene; V was cut back by 1 base and J by 10 bases. From germline, CDR1 is SGHTA and CDR2 FQGNSA. This CDR3 has 13 residues. The CDR3 spells CASSLGTGKVYTF. In DNA form, the CDR3 reads TGTGCCAGCAGCTTAGGGACAGGGAAAGTCTACACCTTC.

V gene TRBV19 combines with J gene TRBJ2-7; 9 bases agree with TRBD1. V shed 4 bases, J shed 4 bases, and the junction held 5 bases outside the gene matches. The CDR3 runs to 14 residues. Germline lookup yields CDR1 LNHDA and CDR2 SQIVND (reference sequence). The DNA for the CDR3 is TGTGCCAGTAGTAACCGGGACAGGGTATACGAGCAGTACTTC. This codes for CASSNRDRVYEQYF.

The chain has TRBV7-2 and TRBJ2-4; 7 nucleotides match TRBD1. J was trimmed by 6 bases and V by 5 bases; bases with no gene match: 10. This CDR3 comprises 15 residues. CDR1 is SGHTA and CDR2 is FQGNSA in the germline V gene. The CDR3 region has the DNA TGTGCCAGCAGCCCCCGACAGGGTTTCATAAACATTCAGTACTTC. Its protein is CASSPRQGFINIQYF.